The 28 T cell receptor beta chains below come from one sample, sequenced in a study of tumor and adjacent non-tumor tissue in lung cancer. The library came from three nested PCR rounds adapted from ARM-PCR protocols. Each CDR3 protein gets one entry after TCRdb re-called the multiplex PCR reads with MiXCR. In the table there are under 100,000 distinct CDR3 sequences, nearly 70% of which are singletons. This sample's RNA came from whole unsorted tissue. The sample was lung tumor tissue. The receptor source for this set is a woman in her 70s with non-small cell lung cancer.

A note on this clonotype: The germline gene is not matched at one end of the junction; a read error may be the cause. The rearrangement joins TRBV20-1 to TRBJ2-3, with D uncertain. CDR1 is DFQATT, CDR2 SNEGSKA, per germline (reference sequence). The CDR3 is made up of 13 amino acids. CDR3 sequence reads: CSGTLCGADTQCF. CDR3 DNA: TGCAGTGGGACCCTATGTGGAGCAGATACGCAGTGTTTT.

As to this clonotype: Likely a read error: the CDR3 ends without its conserved phenylalanine or tryptophan. Because the CDR3's place on the DNA is in doubt, the DNA is left out and the CDR3 is given as listed by TCRdb. V gene TRBV11-1 combines with J gene TRBJ2-1; the table's D call, TRBD2, has no DNA check behind it. The CDR3 totals 15 residues, both ends included. CDR1 is SGHAT and CDR2 is FQDESV in the germline V gene (reference sequence). The CDR3 reads CASSPAGIGSDEQSY.

This chain connects TRBV24-1 to TRBJ2-3; D possibly corresponds to TRBD1 (6 bases). Germline V gives CDR1 KGHDR, CDR2 SFDVKD. V gave up 4 bases and J gave up 11 bases, with 21 bases separating them. This CDR3 is built from 15 residues. The CDR3 nucleotides are TGTGCCACCAGTGACAGGGACACTGGGGCTGACATGCAGTATTTT. This codes for CATSDRDTGADMQYF.

A note on this clonotype: Germline and junction disagree at one end, which may indicate a read error. The chain couples TRBV14 to TRBJ1-1; TRBD1 might be the D (5 bases). CDR3 size: 15 residues. CDR1 is SGHDN, CDR2 FVKESK, per germline. Written as DNA, the CDR3 is TGCGCCAGCAGCCCCAGGGCGAACTTGAACGCTGAAGCTTTCTTT. Translating it yields CASSPRANLNAEAFF. Variable domain in full (rest from reference TRBV14 and TRBJ1-1): EAGVTQFPSHSVIEKGQTVTLRCDPISGHDNLYWYRRVMGKEIKFLLHFVKESKQDESGMPNNRFLAERTGGTYSTLKVQPAELEDSGVYFCASSPRANLNAEAFFGQGTRLTVV.

The V call is TRBV30, the J call TRBJ2-3; D is undetermined. The V end was cut by 3 bases, the J end by 3 bases, with 22 bases between. This CDR3 contains 17 residues. Germline CDR1 and CDR2: GTSNPN and SVGIG (reference sequence). The CDR3 nucleotides are TGTGCCTGGAGCCTTGTCGGAGATTTCAATGGGACAGATACGCAGTATTTT. Translated, it gives CAWSLVGDFNGTDTQYF.

This chain links TRBV24-1 with TRBJ2-7; TRBD1 matches at 9 bases. The CDR3 extends over 15 amino acids. Germline V gene lookup returns CDR1 KGHDR and CDR2 SFDVKD. V was clipped by 4 bases and J by 7 bases; unmatched bases: 10. CDR3 DNA: TGTGCCACCAGTGAGGCAGGGACAGGGTCCCAGGAGCAGTACTTC. Protein sequence: CATSEAGTGSQEQYF.

In regard to this clonotype: Germline is not matched at one junction end, which may reflect a read error. The chain recombines TRBV6-1 with TRBJ1-6; D is ambiguous. CDR1 and CDR2 (germline): MNHNS, SASEGT. The CDR3 extends over 13 amino acids. In DNA, the CDR3 is TGTGCCAGCAGTGTAGCCCCGAATTCACCCCTCGACTTT. It encodes CASSVAPNSPLDF.

This clonotype was observed once. This chain links TRBV28 with TRBJ1-2, with D maybe TRBD1 (6 bases). Trimming removed 2 bases from V and 10 bases from J, with 20 bases in between. The germline gives CDR1 MDHEN, CDR2 SYDVKM. CDR3 length: 15 residues. DNA of the CDR3: TGTGCCAGCAGTTTACCAGGGGTGACTAACCATGTCTACACCTTC. Protein product: CASSLPGVTNHVYTF.

Worth noting for this clonotype: A junction boundary mismatches the germline segment, possibly from a read error. Written as DNA, the CDR3 is TGTTCCAGCAGCCAAGGTGACGAGTCCTACAATGAGCAGTTCTTC. Protein: CSSSQGDESYNEQFF. This chain connects TRBV4-2 to TRBJ2-1; the D is unclear. Per the germline V gene, CDR1 is LGHNA and CDR2 is YNFKEQ. CDR3 length equals 15 residues.

This clonotype was recorded many times. The chain uses TRBV12-3 or TRBV12-4 and TRBJ2-2, with 9 bases identical to TRBD1. The CDR3 has 15 amino acids. V lost 6 bases to trimming and J lost 4 bases; unmatched junction nucleotides: 6. CDR3 in DNA: TGTGCCAGCAGGAGACAGGGGGTTGGCACCGGGGAGCTGTTTTTT. It is translated as CASRRQGVGTGELFF.

In its sample, this clonotype was seen a few times. The junction differs from germline at one of its ends, possibly a read error. DNA of the CDR3: TGTGCCAGCAGCCCGGGGAGGGGGCTCGTCTTC. Protein product: CASSPGRGLVF. This sequence joins TRBV11-3 and TRBJ2-1; D may be TRBD1 or TRBD2 (7 bases each). The germline V gene has CDR1 SGHNT and CDR2 YENEEA. This CDR3 has 11 residues.

This clonotype occurred many times. V is TRBV6-2 or TRBV6-3 and J is TRBJ2-7; D is unresolved. The germline gives CDR1 MNHEY, CDR2 SVGEGT. V shed 6 bases and J shed 2 bases, with 5 bases lying between them. The CDR3 runs to 11 residues. The CDR3 spells CASRTTYEQYF. The CDR3 DNA follows: TGTGCCAGCAGAACTACCTACGAGCAGTACTTC.

At least ten counts were recorded for this clonotype. The J gene is TRBJ1-5, the V gene TRBV19, with 10 bases lining up with TRBD1. This CDR3 comprises 17 residues. V dropped 7 bases and J dropped 4; count of bases not matched to a gene: 13. Germline V gives CDR1 LNHDA, CDR2 SQIVND (reference sequence). CDR3 sequence: CASIGLPTGGRNQPQHF. DNA for the CDR3: TGTGCCAGTATAGGGCTTCCGACAGGGGGCCGTAATCAGCCCCAGCATTTT.

Worth noting for this clonotype: One end of the junction does not line up with germline, which may come from a read error. V and J are TRBV12-3 or TRBV12-4 and TRBJ2-3; D gene uncertain. This CDR3 contains 12 residues. The CDR3 DNA is TGTGCCAGCACCTGGCTCGCGGATACACAGTATTTT. This translates into CASTWLADTQYF.

The CDR3 DNA sequence: TGTGCCAGCAACATTGGGATAGATAACTATGGCTACACCTTC. This encodes CASNIGIDNYGYTF. V is TRBV28 and J is TRBJ1-2; D not certain. This CDR3 comprises 14 residues. CDR1 and CDR2 (germline): MDHEN, SYDVKM. V was shortened by 7 bases and J by 1 base, with 13 bases between the two germline ends.

In its sample, this clonotype was seen a few times. The chain carries TRBV20-1 and TRBJ2-2; D perhaps matches TRBD1 (6 bases). This CDR3 has 15 residues. The ends were cut back, 3 bases at V and 4 bases at J, with 15 bases in the middle. Looked up from germline, CDR1 is DFQATT and CDR2 is SNEGSKA (reference sequence). CDR3: CSASQRGSVTGELFF. In DNA, the CDR3 is TGCAGTGCTAGCCAAAGGGGGTCGGTCACCGGGGAGCTGTTTTTT.

In the case of this clonotype: A much larger clonotype is one base distant, so this may be a read error. This CDR3 is CSVRGQGSTTEAFF. The DNA of the CDR3 is TGCAGTGTTAGAGGTCAGGGATCTACAACTGAAGCTTTCTTT. This chain uses TRBV20-1 with TRBJ1-1; tentative D call: TRBD1 (5 bases). Germline-derived CDR1 and CDR2 are DFQATT and SNEGSKA (reference sequence). This CDR3 has 14 residues.

The chain combines TRBV12-3 or TRBV12-4 with TRBJ2-7; D is possibly TRBD2 (5 bases). The V end was cut by 5 bases, the J end by 3 bases, with 11 bases between. The CDR3 has 13 amino acids. The CDR3 nucleotides read TGTGCCAGCAGTGGTATAGGAGGCTACGAGCAGTACTTC. Its translation: CASSGIGGYEQYF.

Points on this clonotype: The junction and the germline gene differ at one end; a read error may be behind it. The chain carries TRBV29-1 and TRBJ2-3; D tentatively reads TRBD1 or TRBD2 (5 bases each). The CDR3 loop spans 15 amino acids. CDR1 and CDR2 from the germline V gene are SQVTM and ANQGSEA. The CDR3 region is CSGHLVGRRTVTQCF. In nucleotides, the CDR3 is TGCAGCGGCCATCTAGTGGGACGAAGAACAGTTACGCAGTGTTTT.

This sequence joins TRBV20-1 and TRBJ2-7; no definite D call. The germline V gene encodes CDR1 DFQATT and CDR2 SNEGSKA (reference sequence). The CDR3 runs to 13 residues. Trimming removed 3 bases at V and 2 bases at J, with 11 bases between. The CDR3 DNA follows: TGCAGTGCTAGCGCGAGATTCCCCTACGAGCAGTACTTC. Encoded protein: CSASARFPYEQYF.

Many counts were recorded for this clonotype. The genes are TRBV7-9 and TRBJ1-1; D remains unclear. Germline V gene sequence: CDR1 SEHNR, CDR2 FQNEAQ (reference sequence). This CDR3 region has 14 residues. Trimming removed 6 bases from V and 1 base from J, with 12 bases in between. The CDR3, as DNA: TGTGCCAGCAGGCCCGAAGGCCCGAACACTGAAGCTTTCTTT. It encodes CASRPEGPNTEAFF.

This clonotype was detected only a few times. This is likely a read error, given that the CDR3 carries no conserved phenylalanine or tryptophan at its end. This chain joins TRBV12-3 or TRBV12-4 and TRBJ2-2, with TRBD1 as a possible D gene (6 bases). This CDR3 region has 14 residues. The CDR3 is CASRRGQGTGDLFS. The CDR3 DNA reads TGTGCCAGCAGACGGGGACAAGGGACCGGGGACCTGTTTTCT.

This clonotype appeared a few times. This clone may be a read error of a much larger clone one base away. This chain uses TRBV28 with TRBJ1-6; possible D gene TRBD1, 6 bases. CDR3 length equals 12 residues. The germline CDR1 and CDR2 sequences are MDHEN and SYDVKM. V was shortened by 7 bases and J by 14 bases, with 15 bases between the two germline ends. Here the CDR3 DNA reads TGTGCCAGCACACAGGGTTGTAGGTCCCTCCACTTT. Protein sequence: CASTQGCRSLHF.

In regard to this clonotype: Being one base from a much bigger clone, this may be a read error. The chain couples TRBV5-1 to TRBJ1-1; D is ambiguous. Per the germline V gene, CDR1 is SGHRS and CDR2 is YFSETQ. This CDR3 spans 15 amino acids. Trimming stripped 0 bases from V and 0 bases from J, with 9 bases between. The CDR3 DNA reads as TGCGCCAGCAGCTTGGCCGCGGGCTTGAACACTGAAGCTTTCTTT. Protein product: CASSLAAGLNTEAFF. Full variable domain (rest looked up from reference TRBV5-1 and TRBJ1-1): KAGVTQTPRYLIKTRGQQVTLSCSPISGHRSVSWYQQTPGQGLQFLFEYFSETQRNKGNFPGRFSGRQFSNSRSEMNVSTLELGDSALYLCASSLAAGLNTEAFFGQGTRLTVV.

The table lists this clonotype with a few counts. One junction end disagrees with the germline gene, perhaps due to a read error. The chain has TRBV12-3 or TRBV12-4 and TRBJ2-5; D gene ambiguous. CDR3 length: 12 residues. The CDR3 DNA follows: TGTGCCTGCAGCTCCCCCCTTGAGACCCAGTACTTC. Its protein product is CACSSPLETQYF.

A note on this clonotype: One junction end disagrees with the germline gene, perhaps due to a read error. The V call is TRBV12-3 or TRBV12-4, the J call TRBJ2-3; D call uncertain. This CDR3 has 14 residues. CDR3 amino acids: CASSLTIRTNTQYF. In DNA form, the CDR3 reads TGTGCCAGCAGTTTAACGATCCGCACAAATACACAGTATTTT.

This clonotype was counted between two and nine times. The missing conserved phenylalanine or tryptophan at the end of this CDR3 makes a read error likely. The J gene is TRBJ2-1, the V gene TRBV9, with D unclear. The V end was cut by 2 bases, the J end by 0 bases, with 9 bases between. The germline V gene has CDR1 SGDLS and CDR2 YYNGEE. This CDR3 region has 15 residues. Here the CDR3 reads CASSVRKSSYNEQFL. The DNA of the CDR3 is TGTGCCAGCAGCGTTAGGAAGAGCTCCTACAATGAGCAGTTCCTC.

Comment on this clonotype: At one of its ends the junction is not consistent with the germline gene, which may arise from a read error. This chain links TRBV29-1 with TRBJ2-5, with 8 bases lining up with TRBD2. CDR1 SQVTM and CDR2 ANQGSEA come from the germline V gene. CDR3 length equals 14 residues. CDR3 sequence reads: CSVQPGRVQEAQYF. Here the CDR3 DNA reads TGCAGCGTCCAACCCGGGAGGGTCCAAGAGGCCCAGTACTTC. The full variable domain, with the rest looked up from reference TRBV29-1 and TRBJ2-5, is SAVISQKPSRDICQRGTSLTIQCQVDSQVTMMFWYRQQPGQSLTLIATANQGSEATYESGFVIDKFPISRPNLTFSTLTVSNMSPEDSSIYLCSVQPGRVQEAQYFGPGTRLLVL.